These 23 T cell receptor delta chains came from one sample sequenced in a study of gammadelta T cells in human blood. TCRdb repeated clone calling on the RT-PCR reads with CATT. The data hold some 1,200 delta-chain clones, with about 46% observed a single time. The material sequenced was Vgamma9Vdelta2 gamma-delta T cells from adult blood. Receptors were obtained from a human donor.

By sample share, this clone is large. Other DNA sequences of this sample code for an identical CDR3. The chain is built from TRDV2 and TRDJ1; 11 bases are a match to TRDD3. CDR3 length: 16 amino acids. Germline trimming cut 3 bases from V and 5 bases from J; bases unmatched to any gene: 10. CDR1 is GEAIGNYY and CDR2 is EKD in the germline V gene. CDR3 amino acids: CACDHILGDTWDKLIF. CDR3 in DNA: TGTGCCTGTGACCATATTCTGGGGGATACTTGGGATAAACTCATCTTT.

Points on this clone: TCRdb's entry gives the protein of a much larger clone, which mismatches this DNA's translation at residue 5, likely from a read error; the protein reported here is translated from the DNA. The chain joins TRDV2 to TRDJ1, with a weak D call TRDD3 (5 bases). V lost 3 bases and J 2 bases, leaving 15 bases between the germline ends. Germline V gives CDR1 GEAIGNYY, CDR2 EKD. The CDR3 runs to 15 residues. CDR3 sequence: CACDAVGGSTDKLIF. The CDR3 DNA is TGTGCCTGTGACGCCGTAGGGGGTAGTACCGATAAACTCATCTTT.

This clone has just a few counts. A far larger clone is a single base away, which makes a read error likely. This CDR3 is also generated by other DNA sequences in the sample. The rearrangement uses TRDV2 and TRDJ3, with TRDD3 matching over 9 bases. This CDR3 spans 24 amino acids. Trimming at V came to 0 bases and at J to 0 bases, leaving 20 bases not matched to a gene. Germline V gives CDR1 GEAIGNYY, CDR2 EKD. The CDR3 bases are TGTGCCTGTGACACCGTTCGTGGGACCGGGGGATACCGCGGGAGCTCCTGGGACACCCGACAGATGTTTTTC. As protein: CACDTVRGTGGYRGSSWDTRQMFF.

This clone is large (0.1 to 1%) in the sample. This chain links TRDV2 with TRDJ1, with TRDD3 identical over 10 bases. Germline CDR1 is GEAIGNYY and CDR2 is EKD. This CDR3 has 17 amino acids. The V segment lost 3 bases and the J segment 0 bases; nucleotides outside the gene matches: 9. CDR3 DNA sequence: TGTGCCTGTGACTCGATGCTTACTGGGGGATACACCGATAAACTCATCTTT. It specifies CACDSMLTGGYTDKLIF.

A note on this clone: The protein TCRdb lists belongs to a much larger clone and differs from this DNA's translation at residue 15, which points to a read error; the protein shown is made from the DNA. The chain uses TRDV2 and TRDJ1; 9 bases align to TRDD3. In germline, CDR1 is GEAIGNYY, CDR2 EKD. The CDR3 length is 20 residues. J gave up 4 bases and V 0 bases, and 20 bases lay outside the gene matches. DNA for the CDR3: TGTGCCTGTGACACCGTAGGGACCCCTCTGGGGGATCGAGAGGTCGATAAACTCATCTTT. Translation: CACDTVGTPLGDREVDKLIF.

This clone was counted a few times. This chain joins TRDV2 and TRDJ3, with 7 positions matching TRDD3. The CDR3 is 21 amino acids. J was trimmed by 0 bases and V by 0 bases; bases with no gene match: 13. Germline V gene data show CDR1 as GEAIGNYY and CDR2 as EKD. CDR3: CACDTGWGVRSSSWDTRQMFF. The CDR3 DNA is TGTGCCTGTGACACCGGCTGGGGGGTCCGTTCCAGCTCCTGGGACACCCGACAGATGTTTTTC.

This clone was recorded once. TCRdb has a much larger clone's protein, which differs at residue 18 from the translation of this DNA, likely because of a read error; what is shown is the protein translated from the DNA. The chain couples TRDV2 to TRDJ1; TRDD3 aligns across 10 bases. The CDR3 is made up of 20 amino acids. Germline assignment: CDR1 GEAIGNYY and CDR2 EKD. For the CDR3, the DNA is TGTGCCTGTGACCGAGTGAGTACTGGGGGATCGAGCGGGTACACCGATAAACCCATCTTT. It yields the protein CACDRVSTGGSSGYTDKPIF.

For this clone: A far larger clone lies a single base away; this is likely a read error. This sequence joins TRDV2 and TRDJ1; TRDD3 is a possible D gene (5 bases). Germline V gene data show CDR1 as GEAIGNYY and CDR2 as EKD. V shed 2 bases and J shed 2 bases, with 26 bases lying between them. The CDR3 sequence is 19 residues long. The CDR3, as DNA: TGTGCCTGTGACATGGTCTTCGTGGGGTCCGAAAGGGGGACCGATAAACTCATCTTT. Translation: CACDMVFVGSERGTDKLIF.

This clone is medium-sized (0.01 to 0.1%). The chain employs TRDV2 and TRDJ1, with TRDD3 matching 10 bases. CDR3 length equals 22 residues. The V segment lost 0 bases and the J segment 0 bases; nucleotides outside the gene matches: 21. Germline lookup yields CDR1 GEAIGNYY and CDR2 EKD. The CDR3 DNA follows: TGTGCCTGTGACACCATTCAAAGTAGTTTGGGGGATACCGCGCAGTACACCGATAAACTCATCTTT. Translation: CACDTIQSSLGDTAQYTDKLIF.

By sample fraction, this clone is medium-sized. The rearrangement links TRDV2 to TRDJ3, with 8 bases identical to TRDD3. Trimming took 3 bases from V and 0 from J; bases not matched to a gene: 18. Germline V gives CDR1 GEAIGNYY, CDR2 EKD. The CDR3 extends over 22 amino acids. The CDR3 coding sequence is TGTGCCTGTGACCTCATGTCCCCGACTGGGGGGCCCAGCTCCTGGGACACCCGACAGATGTTTTTC. Translated: CACDLMSPTGGPSSWDTRQMFF.

This clone counts as medium-sized. The gene calls are TRDV2 and TRDJ1; TRDD3 agrees at 12 bases. This CDR3 contains 23 residues. CDR1 GEAIGNYY and CDR2 EKD come from the germline V gene. The V segment lost 3 bases and the J segment 0 bases; nucleotides outside the gene matches: 25. DNA of the CDR3: TGTGCCTGTGACCCCCTCCGTACTGGGGGATACTACACGACCCGGGTGCACACCGATAAACTCATCTTT. Its protein product is CACDPLRTGGYYTTRVHTDKLIF.

Notes on this clone: TCRdb's protein for this DNA is that of a much larger clone and differs from the translation at residue 11, likely a read error; the protein shown is the DNA translation. The chain recombines TRDV2 with TRDJ1; D not certain. The length of the CDR3 is 15 residues. Germline V gene data show CDR1 as GEAIGNYY and CDR2 as EKD. CDR3 sequence: CACDSLTTSTAKLIF. The CDR3 nucleotides are TGTGCCTGTGACTCTCTTACTACGAGCACCGCTAAACTCATCTTT.

This clone has just a few counts. One base separates it from a far larger clone, so it is likely a read error. The J gene is TRDJ1, the V gene TRDV2; a weak D match, TRDD3 (5 bases). Looked up from germline, CDR1 is GEAIGNYY and CDR2 is EKD. The CDR3 extends over 20 amino acids. V was trimmed by 2 bases and J by 0 bases, leaving 27 bases between them. The CDR3 bases are TGTGCCTGTGACAGCCTTAATGACAGGGGGGTACGCGGAGACACCGATAAACTCATCTTT. Protein product: CACDSLNDRGVRGDTDKLIF.

This clone was seen more than once but under ten times. The rearrangement joins TRDV2 to TRDJ1; 7 bases are a match to TRDD3. Germline values: CDR1 GEAIGNYY, CDR2 EKD. There are 18 residues in the CDR3. V shed 0 bases, J shed 2 bases, and the junction held 14 bases outside the gene matches. The CDR3 loop is CACDTMGLGPLETDKLIF. The CDR3 DNA reads TGTGCCTGTGACACCATGGGACTGGGGCCCCTGGAGACCGATAAACTCATCTTT.

This clone was detected a few times. A far bigger clonotype differs at one base, so this is likely a read error. This chain links TRDV2 with TRDJ1; D uncertain. Per the germline V gene, CDR1 is GEAIGNYY and CDR2 is EKD. The CDR3 sequence is 17 residues long. V lost 2 bases, J lost 0 bases, and 18 bases lay in between. CDR3 protein: CACDIVLGRRDTDKLIF. The CDR3 coding sequence is TGTGCCTGTGACATCGTACTTGGGAGGAGGGACACCGATAAACTCATCTTT.

The sample holds a few counts of this clone. A read error may explain this, as a much larger clone is one base away. Other DNA sequences in this specimen translate into the identical CDR3. This chain joins TRDV2 and TRDJ1; D remains unclear. CDR1 is GEAIGNYY, CDR2 EKD, per germline. The length of the CDR3 is 17 residues. Deletions cut 0 bases from V and 2 bases from J, with 18 bases between. The CDR3 is CACDTVGKTRLTDKLIF. As DNA, the CDR3 is TGTGCCTGTGACACCGTTGGAAAGACACGACTGACCGATAAACTCATCTTT.

This clone is categorized as medium-sized. The chain joins TRDV2 to TRDJ3; the D gene is possibly TRDD3 (5 bases). Germline loops: CDR1 GEAIGNYY, CDR2 EKD. The V end was cut by 0 bases, the J end by 0 bases, with 14 bases between. The CDR3 runs to 19 residues. The CDR3 DNA is TGTGCCTGTGACACCGCGGGGACTGGCGCCTCCTGGGACACCCGACAGATGTTTTTC. The encoded protein is CACDTAGTGASWDTRQMFF.

This clone has just a few counts. With a much larger clone just one base away, this may be a read error. The same CDR3 arises from other DNA sequences in this sample as well. The chain carries TRDV2 and TRDJ3; 9 bases agree with TRDD3. Germline V gives CDR1 GEAIGNYY, CDR2 EKD. The CDR3 covers 18 residues. CDR3 bases: TGTGCCTGTGACACCGGGGGATACAGCTCCTGGGATACCCGACAGATGTTTTTC. This codes for CACDTGGYSSWDTRQMFF.

About this clone: A read error is the likely source, as a far larger clone sits one nucleotide away. This chain uses TRDV2 with TRDJ1; 7 bases are a match to TRDD3. Germline CDR1 GEAIGNYY, CDR2 EKD. Trimming took 3 bases from V and 0 from J; bases not matched to a gene: 36. The CDR3 extends over 25 amino acids. CDR3 residues: CACDLLPHLRDTPSIPHKYTDKLIF. DNA of the CDR3: TGTGCCTGTGACCTTCTGCCCCACTTAAGGGATACCCCATCCATACCCCATAAGTACACCGATAAACTCATCTTT.

This clone is deemed large (0.1 to 1%). The sample has other DNA sequences that encode this CDR3 too. This chain joins TRDV2 and TRDJ1, with D possibly being TRDD3 (5 bases). V gave up 4 bases and J gave up 7 bases, with 27 bases separating them. Germline V gene sequence: CDR1 GEAIGNYY, CDR2 EKD. The CDR3 sequence is 17 residues long. CDR3 amino acids: CACDRLAPGGFSFKLIF. Here the CDR3 DNA reads TGTGCCTGTGATCGCCTAGCCCCCGGGGGTTTCTCCTTTAAACTCATCTTT.

V gene TRDV2 combines with J gene TRDJ1, with 11 positions matching TRDD3. The ends lost 0 bases at V and 7 bases at J; junction bases unmatched: 15. The CDR3 loop spans 18 amino acids. Germline-derived CDR1 and CDR2 are GEAIGNYY and EKD. CDR3 sequence (DNA): TGTGCCTGTGACACCGTAGGGACCCCTCTGGGGGATACTGGTAAACTCATCTTT. Its protein product is CACDTVGTPLGDTGKLIF.

By its share, this clone is medium-sized (0.01 to 0.1%). The same CDR3 arises from other DNA sequences in this sample as well. The gene calls are TRDV2 and TRDJ1; TRDD3 matches at 10 bases. The CDR3 has 20 residues. The trim removed 3 bases at V and 0 bases at J, leaving 18 bases unmatched. The germline V gene encodes CDR1 GEAIGNYY and CDR2 EKD. In DNA form, the CDR3 reads TGTGCCTGTGACCCGCTGGGGCGGGGTGGGGGATACCCCTACACCGATAAACTCATCTTT. It encodes CACDPLGRGGGYPYTDKLIF.

This clone is large within its sample. The sample holds other DNA sequences that translate to the same CDR3. V is TRDV2 and J is TRDJ1; possible D gene TRDD3, 10 bases. The CDR3 covers 21 residues. Per the germline V gene, CDR1 is GEAIGNYY and CDR2 is EKD. V lost 5 bases and J 2 bases, leaving 35 bases between the germline ends. CDR3 in amino acids: CACASLPTSTGGFGETDKLIF. CDR3 coding DNA: TGTGCCTGTGCATCCCTTCCTACGTCTACTGGGGGATTCGGGGAGACCGATAAACTCATCTTT.